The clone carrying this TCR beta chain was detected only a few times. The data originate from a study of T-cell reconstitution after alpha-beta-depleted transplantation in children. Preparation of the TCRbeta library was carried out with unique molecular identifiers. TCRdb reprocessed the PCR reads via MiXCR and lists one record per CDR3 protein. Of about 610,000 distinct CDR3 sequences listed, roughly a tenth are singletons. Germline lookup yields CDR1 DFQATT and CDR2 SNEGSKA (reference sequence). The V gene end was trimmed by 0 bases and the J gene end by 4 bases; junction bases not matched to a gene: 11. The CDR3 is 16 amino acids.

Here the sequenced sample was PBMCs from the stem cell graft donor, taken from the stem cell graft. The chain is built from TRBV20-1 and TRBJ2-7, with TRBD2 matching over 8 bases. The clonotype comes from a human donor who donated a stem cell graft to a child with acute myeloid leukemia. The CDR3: CSARDGGLEGLYEQYF. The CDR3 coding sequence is TGCAGTGCTAGAGACGGGGGACTAGAAGGTTTATACGAGCAGTACTTC.